The 25 T cell receptor beta chains listed next were all sequenced from one sample in a study of cytomegalovirus exposure and HLA in healthy donors. The PCR employed 60 Vbeta primers together with 13 Jbeta primers. Assay used: immunoSEQ multiplex PCR; TCRdb lists only in-frame clones, some missing. The sample holds 130,000 or so clones, approximately 87% seen once. The sequencing input was PBMCs. Receptors originate from a man aged 35-49 years in good health and CMV-seronegative.

This chain uses TRBV6-6 with TRBJ1-1; D is possibly TRBD1 (6 bases). The CDR3 sequence is 16 residues long. CDR1 and CDR2 from the germline V gene are MNHNY and SVGAGI (reference sequence). V was cut by 0 bases and J by 6 bases, with 17 bases left in between. This CDR3 is CASSYSGHSEGAEAFF. CDR3 nucleotides: TGTGCCAGCAGTTACTCGGGACACTCCGAAGGTGCTGAAGCTTTCTTT.

The chain links TRBV4-3 to TRBJ2-2; the D gene is possibly TRBD2 (5 bases). Germline lookup yields CDR1 LGHNA and CDR2 YSLEER. The CDR3 length is 14 residues. The V end lost 0 bases, the J end lost 5 bases, and 7 bases lay between the germline ends. This CDR3 is CASSQDSVTGELFF. DNA for the CDR3: TGCGCCAGCAGCCAAGATAGCGTAACCGGGGAGCTGTTTTTT.

As DNA, the CDR3 is TGTGCCAGCAGTGAACCAACTAGCTTAACCTACAATGAGCAGTTCTTC. It encodes CASSEPTSLTYNEQFF. V gene TRBV25-1 combines with J gene TRBJ2-1, with a possible D match to TRBD2 (6 bases). V was pared by 2 bases and J by 2 bases, with 13 bases between. Germline CDR1 and CDR2: MGHDK and SYGVNS. This CDR3 has 16 residues.

The chain links TRBV2 to TRBJ2-1; a possible D gene is TRBD1 (6 bases). V lost 5 bases to trimming and J lost 6 bases, with 8 bases between them. Per the germline V gene, CDR1 is SNHLY and CDR2 is FYNNEI. The CDR3 runs to 12 residues. The CDR3 bases are TGTGCCAGCAGTATACAGGGCAATGAGCAGTTCTTC. It is translated as CASSIQGNEQFF.

J is TRBJ2-1 and V is TRBV9, with 13 bases that match TRBD2. The CDR3 is 18 amino acids. V dropped 0 bases and J dropped 7; count of bases not matched to a gene: 10. Germline V gene lookup returns CDR1 SGDLS and CDR2 YYNGEE. Here the CDR3 reads CASSVAETSGRLGNEQFF. The CDR3 DNA is TGTGCCAGCAGCGTAGCCGAGACTAGCGGGAGGCTTGGTAATGAGCAGTTCTTC.

Turning to this clone: Mismatch with germline at one junction end may stem from a read error. The chain uses TRBV7-7 and TRBJ2-7; D may be TRBD1 (5 bases). Germline CDR1 is SSHAT and CDR2 is FNYEAQ (reference sequence). The CDR3 has 13 amino acids. The CDR3 is CASSLYQGTEQYF. The CDR3 coding sequence is TGTGCTAGCAGCTTGTATCAGGGTACCGAGCAGTACTTC.

This chain connects TRBV4-3 to TRBJ2-4, with 7 positions matching TRBD2. Germline V lookup: CDR1 LGHNA, CDR2 YSLEER. The CDR3 runs to 17 residues. After removal of 4 bases from V and 3 bases from J, the junction contained 12 bases not matched to a gene. CDR3 sequence reads: CASSLSSSGYDKNIQYF. CDR3 bases: TGCGCCAGCAGCCTCTCCTCTAGCGGTTATGACAAAAACATTCAGTACTTC.

This chain connects TRBV4-1 to TRBJ2-7; D is unclear. The CDR3 is 14 residues long. V was cut by 2 bases and J by 6 bases, with 14 bases left in between. Looked up from germline, CDR1 is MGHRA and CDR2 is YSYEKL. CDR3: CASSQRQGVTEQYF. The CDR3 bases are TGCGCCAGCAGCCAACGGCAAGGAGTAACCGAGCAGTACTTC.

Details on this clone: Other nucleotide sequences from this sample produce the same CDR3. The rearrangement links TRBV27 to TRBJ2-5; maybe TRBD1 (5 bases). The CDR3 consists of 13 residues. Deletions cut 5 bases from V and 5 bases from J, with 12 bases between. Germline V CDR1 and CDR2: MNHEY, SMNVEV (reference sequence). The CDR3 DNA is TGTGCCAGCAGTCTCACAGGTGGGGAGACCCAGTACTTC. Translation: CASSLTGGETQYF.

The chain has TRBV4-1 and TRBJ1-5; D unclear. This CDR3 spans 16 amino acids. Per the germline V gene, CDR1 is MGHRA and CDR2 is YSYEKL. The germline V and J ends were trimmed by 0 bases and 0 bases, with 9 bases remaining between them. In DNA form, the CDR3 reads TGCGCCAGCAGCCAAGAAGCCGGGAATAGCAATCAGCCCCAGCATTTT. Protein: CASSQEAGNSNQPQHF.

The chain has TRBV6-5 and TRBJ2-7; a weak D match, TRBD2 (5 bases). V dropped 5 bases and J dropped 3 bases, with 14 bases sitting between them. This CDR3 has 14 residues. Per germline, CDR1 MNHEY and CDR2 SVGAGI. The CDR3 sequence: CASSRTGEIYEQYF. Here the CDR3 DNA reads TGTGCCAGCAGTAGGACCGGGGAGATCTACGAGCAGTACTTC.

V is TRBV19 and J is TRBJ2-1; D is perhaps TRBD2 (6 bases). The CDR3 length is 16 residues. V lost 6 bases to trimming and J lost 4 bases, with 19 bases between them. In germline, CDR1 is LNHDA, CDR2 SQIVND (reference sequence). Written as DNA, the CDR3 is TGTGCCAGTAGCCTCAAGGGCCGGGGACTGTACAATGAGCAGTTCTTC. Translating gives CASSLKGRGLYNEQFF.

As concerns this clone: An end of the junction differs from the germline gene, which may be a read error. The V and J genes are TRBV7-7 and TRBJ2-5; D is perhaps TRBD1 (7 bases). Germline V gene lookup returns CDR1 SSHAT and CDR2 FNYEAQ (reference sequence). The CDR3 runs 16 residues. The CDR3 coding sequence is TGTGCTAGCAGCTTGTCAGGGGGGACCTGGGGGGAGACCCAGTACTTC. As protein: CASSLSGGTWGETQYF.

The count of this clone is one. The rearrangement links TRBV5-1 to TRBJ1-2, with TRBD1 matching 7 bases. The V gene end was trimmed by 2 bases and the J gene end by 8 bases; junction bases not matched to a gene: 9. The CDR3 loop spans 14 amino acids. CDR1 and CDR2 (germline): SGHRS, YFSETQ. CDR3 nucleotides: TGCGCCAGCAGCTTCGGAGACAGGGCGTACGGCTACACCTTC. Translating gives CASSFGDRAYGYTF.

This sequence joins TRBV19 and TRBJ1-1; no firm D call. V shed 3 bases and J shed 3 bases, with 17 bases lying between them. This CDR3 is 16 amino acids long. Germline lookup yields CDR1 LNHDA and CDR2 SQIVND (reference sequence). CDR3 nucleotides: TGTGCCAGTAGTATTCCGGCAGCCACTGGGCACACTGAAGCTTTCTTT. Translating gives CASSIPAATGHTEAFF. Looking up the rest from reference TRBV19 and TRBJ1-1 gives the full variable domain: DGGITQSPKYLFRKEGQNVTLSCEQNLNHDAMYWYRQDPGQGLRLIYYSQIVNDFQKGDIAEGYSVSREKKESFPLTVTSAQKNPTAFYLCASSIPAATGHTEAFFGQGTRLTVV.

The chain has TRBV19 and TRBJ2-1, with D perhaps matching TRBD2 (5 bases). Deletions cut 10 bases from V and 4 bases from J, with 11 bases between. CDR3 length equals 12 residues. CDR1 and CDR2 from the germline V gene are LNHDA and SQIVND (reference sequence). The CDR3 nucleotides are TGTGCCACCTCCGGCGGGTACAATGAGCAGTTCTTC. Protein: CATSGGYNEQFF.

The rearrangement uses TRBV7-8 and TRBJ2-7; possible D gene TRBD2, 6 bases. This CDR3 has 16 amino acids. From germline, CDR1 is SGHVS and CDR2 FQNEAQ. V was pared by 1 base and J by 2 bases, with 15 bases between. For the CDR3, the DNA is TGTGCCAGCAGCTTAGGCGGGACCGCAGCACCCTACGAGCAGTACTTC. Amino acids: CASSLGGTAAPYEQYF.

The V gene is TRBV25-1, the J gene TRBJ2-7; 9 bases agree with TRBD1. From germline, CDR1 is MGHDK and CDR2 SYGVNS. The CDR3 covers 15 residues. V shed 3 bases and J 1 base; nucleotides not matched to a gene: 4. CDR3 nucleotide sequence: TGTGCCAGCAGTGAGGCACAGGGGGCTTCCTACGAGCAGTACTTC. It codes for CASSEAQGASYEQYF.

This chain joins TRBV6-4 and TRBJ2-4, with D possibly matching TRBD1 (6 bases). Trimming took 4 bases from V and 8 from J, leaving 21 bases between them. Germline CDR1 is MRHNA and CDR2 is SNTAGT. The CDR3 covers 16 residues. The CDR3 region has the DNA TGTGCCAGCAGTGCCTCGCCTACAGGGTCAAGGGACATTCAGTACTTC. Protein: CASSASPTGSRDIQYF.

The chain is built from TRBV6-1 and TRBJ1-4, with TRBD1 matching 7 bases. Trimming cost V 1 base and J 8 bases; bases outside gene matches: 4. This CDR3 has 14 residues. Germline V lookup: CDR1 MNHNS, CDR2 SASEGT. For the CDR3, the DNA is TGTGCCAGCAGTGAAGTTCAGGGGGAGGAAAAACTGTTTTTT. This translates into CASSEVQGEEKLFF.

The chain employs TRBV5-1 and TRBJ1-1; D is unclear. Germline CDR1 and CDR2: SGHRS and YFSETQ. There are 14 residues in the CDR3. V was trimmed by 0 bases and J by 5 bases, leaving 11 bases between them. The CDR3 loop reads CASSLAPPGTEAFF. In nucleotides, the CDR3 is TGCGCCAGCAGCTTGGCCCCCCCGGGGACTGAAGCTTTCTTT.

The CDR3 spells CASREPGSETQYF. CDR3 DNA sequence: TGCGCCAGCAGGGAGCCGGGTTCGGAGACCCAGTACTTC. The rearrangement joins TRBV5-1 to TRBJ2-5; D is undetermined. This CDR3 is built from 13 residues. CDR1 SGHRS and CDR2 YFSETQ come from the germline V gene. Trimming removed 5 bases at V and 5 bases at J, with 13 bases between.

The DNA of the CDR3 is TGCGCCAGCAGCGGAGGTTTCGACGAGCAGTACTTC. Protein sequence: CASSGGFDEQYF. The chain combines TRBV4-1 with TRBJ2-7; tentatively, D is TRBD2 (5 bases). This CDR3 has 12 residues. The germline V and J ends were trimmed by 5 bases and 5 bases, with 10 bases remaining between them. Per germline, CDR1 MGHRA and CDR2 YSYEKL.

V gene TRBV5-1 combines with J gene TRBJ1-2, with D perhaps matching TRBD1 (6 bases). V was trimmed by 5 bases and J by 3 bases, leaving 14 bases between them. Germline-derived CDR1 and CDR2 are SGHRS and YFSETQ. The CDR3 is made up of 14 amino acids. CDR3 in amino acids: CASSHRQAHYGYTF. In nucleotides, the CDR3 is TGCGCCAGCAGTCACCGACAGGCCCACTATGGCTACACCTTC.

The genes are TRBV9 and TRBJ2-2, with D perhaps TRBD2 (5 bases). This CDR3 has 14 residues. Trimming removed 0 bases from V and 5 bases from J, with 8 bases in between. Germline CDR1 SGDLS, CDR2 YYNGEE. The CDR3 DNA reads TGTGCCAGCAGCGTAGCTAGCAGAACCGGGGAGCTGTTTTTT. Translation: CASSVASRTGELFF.